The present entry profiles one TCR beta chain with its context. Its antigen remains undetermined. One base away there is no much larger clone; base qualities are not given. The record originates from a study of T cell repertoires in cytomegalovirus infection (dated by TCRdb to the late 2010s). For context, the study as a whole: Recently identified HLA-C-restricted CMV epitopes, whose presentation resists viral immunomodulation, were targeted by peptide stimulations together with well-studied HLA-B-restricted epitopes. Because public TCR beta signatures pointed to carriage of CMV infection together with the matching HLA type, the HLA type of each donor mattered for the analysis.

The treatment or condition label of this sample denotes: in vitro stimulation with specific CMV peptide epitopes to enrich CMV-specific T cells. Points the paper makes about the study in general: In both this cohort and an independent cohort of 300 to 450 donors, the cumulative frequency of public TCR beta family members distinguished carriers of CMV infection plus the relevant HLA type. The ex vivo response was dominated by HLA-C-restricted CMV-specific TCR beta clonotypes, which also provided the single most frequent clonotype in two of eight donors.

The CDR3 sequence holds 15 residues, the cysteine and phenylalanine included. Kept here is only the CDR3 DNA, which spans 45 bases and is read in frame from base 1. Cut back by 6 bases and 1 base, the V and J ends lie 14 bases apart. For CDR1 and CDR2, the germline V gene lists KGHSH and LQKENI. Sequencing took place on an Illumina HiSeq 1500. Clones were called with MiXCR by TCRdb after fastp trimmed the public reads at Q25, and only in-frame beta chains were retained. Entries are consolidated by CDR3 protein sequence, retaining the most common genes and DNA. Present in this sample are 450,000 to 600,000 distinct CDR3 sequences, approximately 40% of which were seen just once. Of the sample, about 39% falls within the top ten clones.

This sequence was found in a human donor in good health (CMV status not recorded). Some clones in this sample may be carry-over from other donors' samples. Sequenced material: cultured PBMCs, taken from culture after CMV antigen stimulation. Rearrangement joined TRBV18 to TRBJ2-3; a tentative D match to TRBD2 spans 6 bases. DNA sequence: TGTGCCAGCTCTCGACTGACTAGAGGCACAGATACGCAGTATTTT. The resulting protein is CASSRLTRGTDTQYF.